The sequence of this T cell receptor (beta chain) was determined in a study of blood T cell repertoires in COVID-19. With V trimmed by 4 bases and J by 2 bases, 6 bases remained unmatched. The CDR3 totals 16 residues. The V gene's germline CDR1 is MGHRA and CDR2 YSYEKL. Measured with immunoSEQ multiplex PCR; TCRdb has only the in-frame clones, and not every one. Seen here are some 130,000 clones, 85% to 90% observed once, and the top ten hold under 2.5%. The sample comprised peripheral blood. This receptor was identified in a man in his fifties or sixties with active COVID-19. The chain links TRBV4-1 to TRBJ2-3, with 10 bases identical to TRBD2. The CDR3 DNA is TGCGCCAGCAGCCTCAAGCGGGGGGGGAACACAGATACGCAGTATTTT. Amino acid sequence: CASSLKRGGNTDTQYF.